The T cell receptor (beta chain) described here comes from a study of early T cells in non-severe SARS-CoV-2 infection. Study findings and constraints: Matching with VDJdb favored anti-spike CD8 responses (missing private and CD4 specificities).

The CDR3 is made up of 14 amino acids. The germline V and J ends were trimmed by 3 bases and 7 bases, with 15 bases remaining between them. Germline V CDR1 and CDR2: SGHAT, FQNNGV. This clonotype was seen repeatedly, ten times or more. What it binds is unknown. cDNA molecules, individually, were tagged with unique molecular identifiers. Each CDR3 protein is one row after TCRdb ran MiXCR on the 5' RACE reads. The sample comprises tens of thousands of distinct CDR3 sequences, about 4.7% of which are singletons, and just under 8% rests with the top ten. The V call is TRBV11-2, the J call TRBJ2-5; TRBD2 is a possible D gene (6 bases). The sequence was obtained from an adult who was a healthcare worker with PCR-confirmed SARS-CoV-2 infection or an uninfected control (not recorded which). Sequenced sample: whole blood. For the CDR3, the DNA is TGTGCCAGCAGCTTCGGAGGGCTCCGGGGGACCCAGTACTTC. This encodes CASSFGGLRGTQYF.